These 12 T cell receptor beta chains originate from one sample sequenced in a study of cytomegalovirus exposure and HLA in healthy donors. In the PCR, 60 Vbeta and 13 Jbeta primers were used. Sequencing was performed with immunoSEQ multiplex PCR; in TCRdb, only in-frame clones are kept and a portion is missing. In the table there are 69,000 or so clones, roughly four fifths of which are singletons. Material: PBMCs. These receptors came from an older woman in good health and CMV-seropositive.

The chain links TRBV2 to TRBJ2-5, with D maybe TRBD1 (6 bases). Per germline, CDR1 SNHLY and CDR2 FYNNEI. The CDR3 has 13 amino acids. V lost 5 bases and J 5 bases, leaving 12 bases between the germline ends. The CDR3 nucleotides are TGTGCCAGCAGTCAGGGGAGTGGGGAGACCCAGTACTTC. It is translated as CASSQGSGETQYF.

The gene calls are TRBV6-5 and TRBJ1-5; D call uncertain. Germline lookup yields CDR1 MNHEY and CDR2 SVGAGI. Trimming shortened V by 4 bases and J by 7 bases, and 8 bases separated the two germline ends. The CDR3 runs 12 residues. The CDR3 region has the DNA TGTGCCAGCAGTTCTGGCTCCCAGCCCCAGCATTTT. Translating it yields CASSSGSQPQHF.

The chain uses TRBV6-1 and TRBJ1-5; no reliable D call. V shed 2 bases and J shed 7 bases, with 15 bases lying between them. Germline V lookup: CDR1 MNHNS, CDR2 SASEGT. This CDR3 comprises 15 residues. Here the CDR3 reads CASSETGRARQPQHF. CDR3 DNA sequence: TGTGCCAGCAGTGAAACGGGAAGGGCTAGGCAGCCCCAGCATTTT.

CDR3 in amino acids: CASKGGTGLMNTEAFF. The CDR3 region has the DNA TGCGCCAGCAAAGGGGGGACAGGCCTAATGAACACTGAAGCTTTCTTT. V is TRBV5-1 and J is TRBJ1-1; TRBD1 aligns across 8 bases. Per germline, CDR1 SGHRS and CDR2 YFSETQ. The V segment lost 6 bases and the J segment 0 bases; nucleotides outside the gene matches: 10. This CDR3 comprises 16 residues.

A single count supports this clone. The chain links TRBV10-3 to TRBJ2-5, with TRBD2 identical over 7 bases. V dropped 2 bases and J dropped 2; count of bases not matched to a gene: 8. Germline lookup yields CDR1 ENHRY and CDR2 SYGVKD. The CDR3 is 16 residues long. CDR3 residues: CAISEKSGVGQETQYF. The CDR3 coding sequence is TGTGCCATCAGTGAGAAAAGCGGGGTTGGGCAAGAGACCCAGTACTTC.

This rearrangement joins TRBV7-9 to TRBJ2-7, with TRBD2 as a possible D gene (6 bases). CDR3 size: 16 residues. Trimming pared 0 bases from V and 0 bases from J, leaving 12 bases between. Germline values: CDR1 SEHNR, CDR2 FQNEAQ (reference sequence). CDR3 nucleotides: TGTGCCAGCAGCTTAGCCTCGGGGGACCGCTCCTACGAGCAGTACTTC. Translating it yields CASSLASGDRSYEQYF.

The CDR3 is CASSDAGGTDTQYF. CDR3 bases: TGTGCCAGCAGTGACGCGGGAGGCACAGATACGCAGTATTTT. This rearrangement joins TRBV6-1 to TRBJ2-3, with TRBD2 matching 7 bases. The CDR3 length is 14 residues. Per germline, CDR1 MNHNS and CDR2 SASEGT. Trimming removed 3 bases from V and 1 base from J; junction bases left unmatched: 1.

The chain is built from TRBV5-6 and TRBJ1-1; TRBD1 is a possible D gene (5 bases). The germline V gene has CDR1 SGHDT and CDR2 YYEEEE. The CDR3 sequence is 14 residues long. V was shortened by 5 bases and J by 8 bases, with 19 bases between the two germline ends. This CDR3 is CASRSRGGILEAFF. For the CDR3, the DNA is TGTGCCAGCAGATCCCGGGGGGGGATTCTAGAAGCTTTCTTT.

The rearrangement uses TRBV6-6 and TRBJ2-5, with a weak D call TRBD1 (6 bases). Germline CDR1 and CDR2: MNHNY and SVGAGI (reference sequence). The CDR3 loop spans 14 amino acids. Trimming cost V 6 bases and J 10 bases, with 21 bases left between them. CDR3 sequence (DNA): TGTGCCAGCAGCTCGGACAGCCGGCCGATGATCCAGTACTTC. Protein: CASSSDSRPMIQYF.

The chain carries TRBV5-1 and TRBJ1-6; unclear D gene. The CDR3 consists of 14 residues. Germline CDR1 SGHRS, CDR2 YFSETQ. Trimming removed 7 bases from V and 2 bases from J, with 10 bases in between. CDR3 in DNA: TGCGCCAGCCGCGCGGGTGCCTATAATTCACCCCTCCACTTT. Its translation: CASRAGAYNSPLHF.

The chain is built from TRBV5-1 and TRBJ2-7; 8 nucleotides agree with TRBD1. The CDR3 has 13 residues. Per germline, CDR1 SGHRS and CDR2 YFSETQ. V lost 4 bases, J lost 4 bases, and 4 bases stayed unmatched. The CDR3 loop is CASSRDRSYEQYF. The CDR3, as DNA: TGCGCCAGCAGCCGGGACAGGAGTTACGAGCAGTACTTC.

Here the CDR3 DNA reads TGTGCCAGCAGTCTAGCGCCGCAAGAGACCCAGTACTTC. Its protein is CASSLAPQETQYF. The chain joins TRBV6-1 to TRBJ2-5; a possible D gene is TRBD2 (6 bases). CDR1 is MNHNS, CDR2 SASEGT, per germline. The CDR3 extends over 13 amino acids. The V end lost 5 bases, the J end lost 2 bases, and 9 bases lay between the germline ends.